This T cell receptor beta chain is from a study of beta chain features in type 1 diabetes. About this clone: The antigen is undetermined.

Germline V gene data show CDR1 as GTSNPN and CDR2 as SVGIG (reference sequence). V was pared by 5 bases and J by 10 bases, with 11 bases between. CDR3 size: 11 residues. The study, taken as a whole, reports: Patients with Type 1 diabetes showed moderately but significantly shorter TCRB CDR3s in all four CD4+ subsets. A closer apparent resemblance between naive, central memory and Treg TCRB repertoires was seen in patients than in healthy donors.

The isolated RNA, all of it, was reverse transcribed, so expressed TCRB transcripts were what got sequenced. The table came from immunoSEQ multiplex PCR; TCRdb's copy has only in-frame clones and leaves some out. The sample includes some 120,000 clones, roughly 17% of them seen just once. The chain links TRBV30 to TRBJ1-4; no clear D gene. Sample: central memory CD4+ T cells from blood. The clonotype was recovered from a man between 18 and 35 years old with type 1 diabetes. The CDR3 spells CAWEGGRKLFF. The CDR3 DNA reads TGTGCCTGGGAGGGAGGGCGAAAACTGTTTTTT. Using reference TRBV30 and TRBJ1-4 for the parts outside the CDR3, the full variable domain is SQTIHQWPATLVQPVGSPLSLECTVEGTSNPNLYWYRQAAGRGLQLLFYSVGIGQISSEVPQNLSASRPQDRQFILSSKKLLLSDSGFYLCAWEGGRKLFFGSGTQLSVL.